The 19 T cell receptor beta chains in this list originate from one sample, sequenced in a study of tumor and adjacent non-tumor tissue in lung cancer. TCRbeta libraries were built with three rounds of nested PCR, modified from ARM-PCR. Each CDR3 protein is one row after TCRdb ran MiXCR on the multiplex PCR reads. The repertoire consists of about 75,000 distinct CDR3 sequences, with about two thirds occurring once and the leading ten covering around a quarter. The template was RNA from unsorted bulk tissue. Distant lung tissue was collected more than 3 cm away from the tumor edge. The specimen sequenced was distant non-tumor lung tissue. These receptors were obtained from a woman between 50 and 59 years old with non-small cell lung cancer.

In regard to this clonotype: The junction does not match germline at one end; this may be a read error. The chain combines TRBV5-6 with TRBJ1-6; 8 bases align to TRBD1. In germline, CDR1 is SGHDT, CDR2 YYEEEE. The CDR3 consists of 16 residues. The CDR3 sequence: CASSISDRGLRSPLHF. The DNA of the CDR3 is TGTGCCAGCAGTATCTCCGACAGGGGATTAAGATCACCCCTCCACTTC.

About this clonotype: This CDR3 fails to terminate in the conserved phenylalanine or tryptophan, so it likely reflects a read error. The chain joins TRBV29-1 to TRBJ2-3, with a tentative D call TRBD2 (6 bases). The CDR3 sequence is 16 residues long. Germline values: CDR1 SQVTM, CDR2 ANQGSEA. The V end lost 7 bases, the J end lost 0 bases, and 20 bases lay between the germline ends. CDR3 in amino acids: CSAQGLRAGSTDTQYI. The CDR3 nucleotides are TGCAGCGCTCAGGGACTCCGAGCGGGTAGCACAGATACGCAGTATATT.

Points on this clonotype: The junction and the germline gene differ at one end; a read error may be behind it. This sequence joins TRBV6-2 or TRBV6-3 and TRBJ2-2; weak D call: TRBD2 (6 bases). The CDR3 spans 15 residues. From germline, CDR1 is MNHEY and CDR2 SVGEGT. This CDR3 is CVSRRVSGDTWELFF. The CDR3, as DNA: TGTGTCAGCAGGAGAGTTAGCGGAGACACCTGGGAGCTGTTTTTT.

This clonotype was counted ten times or more. The chain links TRBV12-3 or TRBV12-4 to TRBJ2-4, with 8 bases lining up with TRBD1. The CDR3 consists of 13 residues. V was pared by 3 bases and J by 7 bases, with 2 bases of the junction left unmatched. CDR3 protein: CASSFTGGNIQYF. CDR3 bases: TGTGCCAGCAGTTTTACAGGGGGGAACATTCAGTACTTC.

This clonotype was picked up many times. A much larger clone is a single base away; this may be a read error. The chain recombines TRBV11-2 with TRBJ2-7, with D possibly being TRBD2 (6 bases). The germline gives CDR1 SGHAT, CDR2 FQNNGV. This CDR3 is 16 amino acids long. Trimming shortened V by 1 base and J by 4 bases, and 17 bases separated the two germline ends. Here the CDR3 DNA reads TGTGCCAGCAGCTTAGTGAGTAGCGGCCAGGGATACGAGCAGTACTTC. This codes for CASSLVSSGQGYEQYF.

This clonotype was detected a few times. It may be a read error: a sequence one base away is much more abundant. The chain recombines TRBV28 with TRBJ1-4, with TRBD1 matching 8 bases. Germline V gene data show CDR1 as MDHEN and CDR2 as SYDVKM. There are 15 residues in the CDR3. CDR3 sequence: CANSEDRGSNEKLFF. CDR3 in DNA: TGTGCCAACAGTGAAGACAGGGGTTCTAATGAAAAACTGTTTTTT.

Worth noting for this clonotype: Being one base from a much bigger clone, this may be a read error. The V call is TRBV30, the J call TRBJ2-1; 11 bases match TRBD2. Germline assignment: CDR1 GTSNPN and CDR2 SVGIG (reference sequence). Germline trimming cut 1 base from V and 5 bases from J; bases unmatched to any gene: 10. The CDR3 runs 17 residues. The CDR3 nucleotides are TGTGCCTGGAGTGAAGACAAACTAGCGGGAGAGCACAATGAGCAGTTCTTC. This translates into CAWSEDKLAGEHNEQFF. Full variable domain (outside the CDR3, taken from reference TRBV30 and TRBJ2-1): SQTIHQWPATLVQPVGSPLSLECTVEGTSNPNLYWYRQAAGRGLQLLFYSVGIGQISSEVPQNLSASRPQDRQFILSSKKLLLSDSGFYLCAWSEDKLAGEHNEQFFGPGTRLTVL.

A word on this clonotype: At one boundary the junction diverges from the germline segment, which might be a read error. This chain uses TRBV28 with TRBJ2-7, with D tentatively TRBD1 (6 bases). Germline loops: CDR1 MDHEN, CDR2 SYDVKM. This CDR3 has 18 residues. The CDR3: CACSNTSYPGASHYEQYF. CDR3 nucleotide sequence: TGTGCCTGCAGTAATACTAGTTACCCAGGGGCTTCCCACTACGAGCAGTACTTC.

On this clonotype: Possible read error: a much larger clone is one base away. The V call is TRBV30, the J call TRBJ2-1; 9 bases agree with TRBD2. This CDR3 has 17 residues. Germline CDR1 and CDR2: GTSNPN and SVGIG (reference sequence). The trim removed 1 base at V and 5 bases at J, leaving 12 bases unmatched. CDR3 in amino acids: CAWSEDKIAGVHNEQFF. The CDR3 DNA sequence: TGTGCCTGGAGTGAAGACAAAATAGCGGGAGTGCACAATGAGCAGTTCTTC.

On this clonotype: The junction departs from the called germline gene at one end, perhaps through a read error. The genes are TRBV11-2 and TRBJ2-6, with D maybe TRBD1 (5 bases). The CDR3 extends over 18 amino acids. Per the germline V gene, CDR1 is SGHAT and CDR2 is FQNNGV. The CDR3: CASSLDGRTNSGANVLTF. The CDR3 DNA is TGTGCCAGCAGCTTAGATGGGCGGACAAACTCTGGGGCCAACGTCCTGACATTC.

A word on this clonotype: Since a much larger clone is just one base distant, this may be a read error. The chain links TRBV4-1 to TRBJ2-1; no firm D call. With 4 bases removed from V and 2 bases from J, the gap between germline ends came to 12 bases. This CDR3 comprises 15 residues. Germline CDR1 is MGHRA and CDR2 is YSYEKL. In nucleotides, the CDR3 is TGCGCCAGCAGCCGAGATGGTAGCACCTACAATGAGCAGTTCTTC. Residues: CASSRDGSTYNEQFF.

On this clonotype itself: Given the absence of the conserved phenylalanine or tryptophan at the CDR3 end, a read error is likely. The chain links TRBV9 to TRBJ2-1, with no clear D. The germline V gene encodes CDR1 SGDLS and CDR2 YYNGEE. The CDR3 covers 13 residues. CDR3 in amino acids: CTSSADPSQEQFL. For the CDR3, the DNA is TGTACCAGCAGCGCCGACCCATCTCAGGAGCAGTTCCTC.

CDR3 in amino acids: CSVSAHLVAKYNEQFF. CDR3 nucleotides: TGCAGTGTTAGCGCGCACTTGGTAGCGAAATACAATGAGCAGTTCTTC. The rearrangement joins TRBV20-1 to TRBJ2-1; weak D call: TRBD2 (5 bases). The CDR3 covers 16 residues. V was shortened by 7 bases and J by 4 bases, with 23 bases between the two germline ends. Germline V gene sequence: CDR1 DFQATT, CDR2 SNEGSKA (reference sequence).

This clonotype has only one observation. This rearrangement joins TRBV20-1 to TRBJ1-1; D may be TRBD1 (6 bases). The CDR3 runs 14 residues. V lost 5 bases and J 12 bases, leaving 25 bases between the germline ends. Germline V gives CDR1 DFQATT, CDR2 SNEGSKA (reference sequence). For the CDR3, the DNA is TGCAGTGCTTTCCAGACCGGGGGGGGCTCAGATACTTTCTTT. Its protein product is CSAFQTGGGSDTFF.

Many counts were recorded for this clonotype. The V gene is TRBV7-6, the J gene TRBJ2-1, with a tentative D call TRBD1 (6 bases). V was pared by 5 bases and J by 6 bases, with 17 bases between. CDR3 length equals 15 residues. CDR1 SGHVS and CDR2 FNYEAQ come from the germline V gene. DNA of the CDR3: TGTGCCAGCAGCCAAGGGGGAGTAGGTACCAATGAGCAGTTCTTC. Its translation: CASSQGGVGTNEQFF. Based on the CDR3 plus reference TRBV7-6 and TRBJ2-1, the full variable domain is GAGVSQSPRYKVTKRGQDVALRCDPISGHVSLYWYRQALGQGPEFLTYFNYEAQQDKSGLPNDRFSAERPEGSISTLTIQRTEQRDSAMYRCASSQGGVGTNEQFFGPGTRLTVL.

This clonotype was observed a few times. One end of the junction is discordant with germline, which a read error may explain. The V call is TRBV11-2, the J call TRBJ1-5; D gene uncertain. The germline V gene encodes CDR1 SGHAT and CDR2 FQNNGV. The CDR3 length is 15 residues. CDR3 sequence reads: CASSLAGRGNLPQHF. As DNA, the CDR3 is TGTGCTAGCAGCTTAGCGGGCCGAGGCAACCTGCCCCAGCATTTT.

About this clonotype: Since no conserved phenylalanine or tryptophan closes the CDR3, a read error is the likely cause. The rearrangement uses TRBV11-2 and TRBJ2-7, with D possibly being TRBD2 (6 bases). There are 13 residues in the CDR3. The germline V gene encodes CDR1 SGHAT and CDR2 FQNNGV. With 1 base removed from V and 7 bases from J, the gap between germline ends came to 11 bases. The CDR3 spells CASSLGGDVEQYS. CDR3 sequence (DNA): TGTGCCAGCAGCTTAGGGGGGGACGTGGAGCAGTACTCC.

In its sample, this clonotype was seen a few times. A clone one base away is much larger, so this may be a read error. The chain is built from TRBV5-4 and TRBJ2-7, with 8 bases that match TRBD1. The CDR3 has 14 amino acids. The V segment lost 4 bases and the J segment 4 bases; nucleotides outside the gene matches: 7. Germline lookup yields CDR1 SGHNT and CDR2 YYREEE (reference sequence). The CDR3 DNA is TGTGCCAGCAGCCTAGACAGGGGAGAATACGAGCAGTACTTC. Translating it yields CASSLDRGEYEQYF.

CDR3 nucleotides: TGCAGTGTTAGCAATCCTGACAACCTTTATGGCTACACCTTC. Protein: CSVSNPDNLYGYTF. This rearrangement joins TRBV20-1 to TRBJ1-2; no definite D call. Per the germline V gene, CDR1 is DFQATT and CDR2 is SNEGSKA (reference sequence). The CDR3 contains 14 residues. Trimming left V 7 bases short and J 5 bases short, with 20 bases between.